The source of this TCR beta chain is a study of blood T cell repertoires in COVID-19. On the study more broadly: Specimens from acute and convalescent COVID-19 originated in the United States, Italy and Spain. PBMCs, B-cell-depleted T cells, or T cells provided the cDNA or gDNA that made up the material.

This CDR3 comprises 15 residues. The junction had 10 bases not matched to a gene; V was cut back by 6 bases and J by 7 bases. Germline CDR1 LNHDA, CDR2 SQIVND (reference sequence). Under the authors' procedure: Amplification with reference gene primers provided the estimates of nucleated cell counts. Sequencing used immunoSEQ multiplex PCR; TCRdb keeps in-frame clones, though not all of them. V and J calls plus clone size are reproduced from that table; the DNA served to infer D and trimming. The sample consists of 400,000 to 550,000 clones, about 89% of them appearing once. This sequence originates from a woman between 25 and 40 years old with acute or convalescent COVID-19. Sequenced: peripheral blood. The chain employs TRBV19 and TRBJ2-4; 9 bases agree with TRBD2. CDR3 amino acids: CASRPPRGGMNIQYF. CDR3 DNA: TGTGCCAGTAGACCCCCGCGGGGGGGGATGAACATTCAGTACTTC.